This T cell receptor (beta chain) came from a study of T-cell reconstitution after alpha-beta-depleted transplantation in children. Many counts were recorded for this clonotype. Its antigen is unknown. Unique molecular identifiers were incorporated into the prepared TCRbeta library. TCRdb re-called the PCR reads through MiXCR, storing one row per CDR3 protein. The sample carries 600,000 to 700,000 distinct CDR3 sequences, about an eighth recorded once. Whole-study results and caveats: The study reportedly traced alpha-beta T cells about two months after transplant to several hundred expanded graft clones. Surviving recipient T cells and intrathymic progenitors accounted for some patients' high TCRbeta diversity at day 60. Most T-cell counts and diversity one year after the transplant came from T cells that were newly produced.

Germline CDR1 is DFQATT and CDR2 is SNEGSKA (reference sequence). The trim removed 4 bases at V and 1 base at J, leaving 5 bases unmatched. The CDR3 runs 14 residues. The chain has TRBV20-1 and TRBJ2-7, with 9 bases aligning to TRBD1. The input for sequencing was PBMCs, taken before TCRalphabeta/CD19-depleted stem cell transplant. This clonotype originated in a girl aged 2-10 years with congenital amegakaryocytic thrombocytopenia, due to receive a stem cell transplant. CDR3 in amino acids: CSATPGTGSYEQYF. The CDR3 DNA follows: TGCAGTGCTACCCCCGGGACAGGGTCCTACGAGCAGTACTTC.